This passage covers 19 T cell receptor beta chains from one sample sequenced in a study of blood T cell repertoires in COVID-19. Profiling relied on immunoSEQ multiplex PCR, and the TCRdb table lists in-frame clones only, not all of them. The sample consists of roughly 300,000 clones, around 85% of them appearing once. The sequenced material came from peripheral blood. These receptors all stem from a human donor with COVID-19, enrolled during active disease. The donor label of this sample is uncertain.

The V and J genes are TRBV30 and TRBJ1-4; D is uncertain. Germline lookup yields CDR1 GTSNPN and CDR2 SVGIG (reference sequence). The CDR3 covers 12 residues. V dropped 4 bases and J dropped 4 bases, with 7 bases sitting between them. DNA for the CDR3: TGTGCCTGGACTCAGGATAATGAAAAACTGTTTTTT. This gives the protein CAWTQDNEKLFF. The full variable domain, with the rest looked up from reference TRBV30 and TRBJ1-4, is SQTIHQWPATLVQPVGSPLSLECTVEGTSNPNLYWYRQAAGRGLQLLFYSVGIGQISSEVPQNLSASRPQDRQFILSSKKLLLSDSGFYLCAWTQDNEKLFFGSGTQLSVL.

This clone was counted only a few times. V is TRBV6-6 and J is TRBJ2-5; 9 positions match TRBD1. V lost 6 bases, J lost 5 bases, and 4 bases stayed unmatched. The CDR3 runs 13 residues. Germline lookup yields CDR1 MNHNY and CDR2 SVGAGI (reference sequence). CDR3 protein: CASSLDRGETQYF. The CDR3 DNA reads as TGTGCCAGCAGCCTCGACAGGGGGGAGACCCAGTACTTC.

This rearrangement joins TRBV4-2 to TRBJ2-7, with D possibly TRBD2 on 5 matching bases. CDR3 length: 13 amino acids. The V end was cut by 0 bases, the J end by 6 bases, with 9 bases between. Germline V lookup: CDR1 LGHNA, CDR2 YNFKEQ. CDR3 amino acids: CASSQDGGLEQYF. The CDR3, as DNA: TGTGCCAGCAGCCAAGATGGCGGACTCGAGCAGTACTTC.

The V call is TRBV11-3, the J call TRBJ2-1, with 8 bases that match TRBD1. Looked up from germline, CDR1 is SGHNT and CDR2 is YENEEA. The CDR3 is 14 residues long. The junction had 6 bases not matched to a gene; V was cut back by 5 bases and J by 6 bases. The CDR3 nucleotides read TGTGCCAGCAGCAAATTCGGACAGGGCAATGAGCAGTTCTTC. Protein sequence: CASSKFGQGNEQFF.

The V call is TRBV6-2 or TRBV6-3, the J call TRBJ2-3, with 14 bases identical to TRBD2. Germline-derived CDR1 and CDR2 are MNHEY and SVGEGT. The CDR3 runs to 20 residues. The V gene end was trimmed by 4 bases and the J gene end by 0 bases; junction bases not matched to a gene: 12. CDR3 sequence reads: CASSFPGLAGGYFSTDTQYF. The DNA for the CDR3 is TGTGCCAGCAGTTTCCCCGGACTAGCGGGAGGATACTTTAGCACAGATACGCAGTATTTT.

The V gene is TRBV6-1, the J gene TRBJ1-1, with D maybe TRBD1 (6 bases). The CDR3 extends over 14 amino acids. Germline V gene data show CDR1 as MNHNS and CDR2 as SASEGT. Trimming pared 3 bases from V and 4 bases from J, leaving 12 bases between. CDR3 sequence (DNA): TGTGCCAGCAGTGACAACAGGGCACTCACTGAAGCTTTCTTT. Translating gives CASSDNRALTEAFF.

This clone was recorded a few times. J is TRBJ2-5 and V is TRBV29-1; 8 bases are a match to TRBD2. Germline CDR1 is SQVTM and CDR2 is ANQGSEA. The CDR3 is 15 residues long. Trimming removed 4 bases from V and 4 bases from J; junction bases left unmatched: 11. CDR3 protein: CSVAAGGGPRETQYF. The CDR3 nucleotides are TGCAGCGTTGCGGCGGGGGGAGGGCCCCGAGAGACCCAGTACTTC.

As regards this clone: The sample holds other DNA sequences that translate to the same CDR3. This chain connects TRBV11-2 to TRBJ1-3, with 10 bases lining up with TRBD1. With V trimmed by 1 base and J by 4 bases, 4 bases remained unmatched. CDR1 is SGHAT and CDR2 is FQNNGV in the germline V gene. CDR3 length equals 16 residues. The CDR3 here is CASSLAGTGVGNTIYF. The CDR3 DNA sequence: TGTGCCAGCAGCTTAGCCGGGACAGGGGTCGGAAACACCATATATTTT.

J is TRBJ1-1 and V is TRBV5-1; 12 bases are shared with TRBD1. This CDR3 contains 16 residues. With 0 bases clipped from V and 5 bases from J, the junction kept 5 bases outside the gene matches. The germline gives CDR1 SGHRS, CDR2 YFSETQ. CDR3 sequence (DNA): TGCGCCAGCAGCTTGGCGGGGGACAGGGGGCGTACTGAAGCTTTCTTT. It encodes CASSLAGDRGRTEAFF.

V and J are TRBV6-5 and TRBJ1-1; D may be TRBD1 (5 bases). V was clipped by 2 bases and J by 4 bases, with 8 bases between them. Germline CDR1 MNHEY, CDR2 SVGAGI. This CDR3 is 13 amino acids long. CDR3 sequence: CASSYARGTEAFF. For the CDR3, the DNA is TGTGCCAGCAGTTACGCAAGGGGCACTGAAGCTTTCTTT.

This clone has more than one count but fewer than ten. The CDR3 protein is CASSARDRARLGGYTF. The CDR3 DNA is TGTGCCAGCAGTGCCCGGGACAGGGCTCGCTTGGGGGGCTACACCTTC. The chain is built from TRBV6-1 and TRBJ1-2; TRBD1 matches 9 bases. Germline V gene data show CDR1 as MNHNS and CDR2 as SASEGT. This CDR3 contains 16 residues. V lost 4 bases to trimming and J lost 8 bases; unmatched junction nucleotides: 14.

The genes are TRBV30 and TRBJ2-1; D might be TRBD2 (5 bases). CDR3 length: 13 residues. Germline CDR1 GTSNPN, CDR2 SVGIG (reference sequence). Trimming cost V 0 bases and J 9 bases, with 12 bases left between them. The CDR3 DNA follows: TGTGCCTGGAGTGTACTAGTAGAGGGTGAGCAGTTCTTC. Translation: CAWSVLVEGEQFF.

CDR3 nucleotides: TGTGCCTGGGACGAAGGGCAGAGACTAAATCAGCCCCAGCATTTT. This sequence encodes CAWDEGQRLNQPQHF. This chain joins TRBV30 and TRBJ1-5; D is ambiguous. There are 15 residues in the CDR3. The V gene lost 5 bases and the J gene lost 4 bases, with 18 bases spanning the gap. The germline V gene encodes CDR1 GTSNPN and CDR2 SVGIG (reference sequence).

V and J are TRBV7-2 and TRBJ2-7, with TRBD1 identical over 7 bases. Germline loops: CDR1 SGHTA, CDR2 FQGNSA. J was trimmed by 5 bases and V by 3 bases; bases with no gene match: 7. CDR3 length: 14 amino acids. The CDR3 protein is CASSLTGSPHEQYF. The CDR3 coding sequence is TGTGCCAGCAGCTTGACAGGGAGCCCCCACGAGCAGTACTTC.

This chain joins TRBV30 and TRBJ1-4; D not certain. Germline loops: CDR1 GTSNPN, CDR2 SVGIG (reference sequence). Trimming stripped 1 base from V and 5 bases from J, with 8 bases between. The CDR3 covers 13 residues. In DNA form, the CDR3 reads TGTGCCTGGAGTGCTGGGCCGAATGAAAAACTGTTTTTT. Its translation is CAWSAGPNEKLFF. Using reference TRBV30 and TRBJ1-4 for the parts outside the CDR3, the full variable domain is SQTIHQWPATLVQPVGSPLSLECTVEGTSNPNLYWYRQAAGRGLQLLFYSVGIGQISSEVPQNLSASRPQDRQFILSSKKLLLSDSGFYLCAWSAGPNEKLFFGSGTQLSVL.

This clone is a singleton in its sample. At one end the junction does not follow the germline gene, possibly because of a read error. DNA of the CDR3: TGTGTCATCAGCCCAGCCGGGACTAGCGGGGTGTTGGGTGAGCAGTTCTTC. Translation: CVISPAGTSGVLGEQFF. The J gene is TRBJ2-1, the V gene TRBV10-3; TRBD2 agrees at 13 bases. Germline V gene lookup returns CDR1 ENHRY and CDR2 SYGVKD. This CDR3 spans 17 amino acids.

This clone has only a few counts. This chain connects TRBV3-1 (or the pseudogene TRBV3-2) to TRBJ1-3; D unclear. The V and J ends lost 1 base and 1 base respectively, with 14 bases between them. Germline CDR1 is LGHDT and CDR2 is YNNKEL (reference sequence). The CDR3 totals 17 residues. The CDR3 reads CASSQVRPAGSGNTIYF. In DNA form, the CDR3 reads TGTGCCAGCAGCCAAGTCCGGCCGGCAGGATCTGGAAACACCATATATTTT.

This clone showed up just a few times. The chain combines TRBV28 with TRBJ2-7; D call uncertain. The CDR3 totals 14 residues. The germline gives CDR1 MDHEN, CDR2 SYDVKM. V was shortened by 2 bases and J by 2 bases, with 10 bases between the two germline ends. The CDR3 DNA follows: TGTGCCAGCAGTTTACCCCCAGAAACCTACGAGCAGTACTTC. It encodes CASSLPPETYEQYF.

The chain has TRBV19 and TRBJ1-2; 7 bases line up with TRBD1. The CDR3 has 12 amino acids. V lost 4 bases and J lost 7; bases outside the gene matches: 3. The V gene's germline CDR1 is LNHDA and CDR2 SQIVND (reference sequence). The DNA for the CDR3 is TGTGCCAGTAGTACTACAGGGGCTGGCTACACCTTC. Translation gives CASSTTGAGYTF.